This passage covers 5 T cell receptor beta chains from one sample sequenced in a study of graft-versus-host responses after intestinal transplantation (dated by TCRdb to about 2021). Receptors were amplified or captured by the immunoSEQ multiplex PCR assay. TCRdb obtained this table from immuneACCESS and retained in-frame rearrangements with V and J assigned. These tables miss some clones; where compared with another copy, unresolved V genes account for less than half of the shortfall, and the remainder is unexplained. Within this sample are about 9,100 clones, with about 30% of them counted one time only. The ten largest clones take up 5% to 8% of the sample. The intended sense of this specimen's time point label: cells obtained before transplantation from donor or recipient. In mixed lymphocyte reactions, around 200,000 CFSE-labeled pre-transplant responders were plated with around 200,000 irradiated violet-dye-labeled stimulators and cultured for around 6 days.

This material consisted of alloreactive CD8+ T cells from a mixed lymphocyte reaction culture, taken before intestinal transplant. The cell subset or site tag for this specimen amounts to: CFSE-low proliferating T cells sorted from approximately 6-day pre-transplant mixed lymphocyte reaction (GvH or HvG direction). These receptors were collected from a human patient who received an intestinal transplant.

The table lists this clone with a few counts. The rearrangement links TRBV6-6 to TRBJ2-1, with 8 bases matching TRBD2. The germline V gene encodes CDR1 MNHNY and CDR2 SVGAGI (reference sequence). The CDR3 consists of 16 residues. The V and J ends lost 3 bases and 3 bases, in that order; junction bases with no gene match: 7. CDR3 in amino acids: CASSYAPSGHYNEQFF. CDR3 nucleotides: TGTGCCAGCAGTTATGCGCCTAGCGGGCACTACAATGAGCAGTTCTTC.

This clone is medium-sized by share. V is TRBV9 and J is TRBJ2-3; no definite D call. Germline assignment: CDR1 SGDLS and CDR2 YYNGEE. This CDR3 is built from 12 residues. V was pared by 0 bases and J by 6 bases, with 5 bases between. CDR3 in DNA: TGTGCCAGCAGCGTAGACGGGGATACGCAGTATTTT. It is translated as CASSVDGDTQYF. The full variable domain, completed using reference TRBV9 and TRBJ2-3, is DSGVTQTPKHLITATGQRVTLRCSPRSGDLSVYWYQQSLDQGLQFLIQYYNGEERAKGNILERFSAQQFPDLHSELNLSSLELGDSALYFCASSVDGDTQYFGPGTRLTVL.

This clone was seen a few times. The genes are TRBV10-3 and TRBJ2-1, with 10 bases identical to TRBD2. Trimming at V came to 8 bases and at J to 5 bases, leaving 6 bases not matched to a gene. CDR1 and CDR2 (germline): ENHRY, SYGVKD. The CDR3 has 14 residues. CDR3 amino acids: CAIGVAGGNNEQFF. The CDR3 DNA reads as TGTGCCATCGGCGTAGCGGGGGGTAACAATGAGCAGTTCTTC.

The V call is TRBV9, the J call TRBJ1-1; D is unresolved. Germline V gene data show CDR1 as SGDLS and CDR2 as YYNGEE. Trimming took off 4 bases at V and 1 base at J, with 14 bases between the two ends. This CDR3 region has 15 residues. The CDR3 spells CASSPPWAQNTEAFF. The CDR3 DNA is TGTGCCAGCAGCCCACCATGGGCACAGAACACTGAAGCTTTCTTT. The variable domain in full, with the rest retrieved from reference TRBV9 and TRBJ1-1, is DSGVTQTPKHLITATGQRVTLRCSPRSGDLSVYWYQQSLDQGLQFLIQYYNGEERAKGNILERFSAQQFPDLHSELNLSSLELGDSALYFCASSPPWAQNTEAFFGQGTRLTVV.

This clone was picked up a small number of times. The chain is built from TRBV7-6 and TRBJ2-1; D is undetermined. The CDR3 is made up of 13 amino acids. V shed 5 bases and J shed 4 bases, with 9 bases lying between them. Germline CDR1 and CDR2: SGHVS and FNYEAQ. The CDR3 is CASSPPLYNEQFF. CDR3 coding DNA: TGTGCCAGCAGCCCCCCTCTTTACAATGAGCAGTTCTTC.